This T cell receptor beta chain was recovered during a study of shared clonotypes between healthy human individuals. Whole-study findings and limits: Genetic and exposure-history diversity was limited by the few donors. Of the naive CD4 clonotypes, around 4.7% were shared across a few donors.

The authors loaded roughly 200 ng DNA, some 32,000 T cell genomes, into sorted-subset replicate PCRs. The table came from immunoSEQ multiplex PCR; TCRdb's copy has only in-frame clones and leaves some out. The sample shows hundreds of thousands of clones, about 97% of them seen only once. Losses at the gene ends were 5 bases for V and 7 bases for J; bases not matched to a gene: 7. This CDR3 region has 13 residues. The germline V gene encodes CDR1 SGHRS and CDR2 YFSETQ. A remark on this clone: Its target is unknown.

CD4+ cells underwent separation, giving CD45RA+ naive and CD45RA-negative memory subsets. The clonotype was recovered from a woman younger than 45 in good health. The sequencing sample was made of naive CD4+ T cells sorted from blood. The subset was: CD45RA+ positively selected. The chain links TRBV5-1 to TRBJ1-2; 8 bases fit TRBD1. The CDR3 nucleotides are TGCGCCAGCAGTCTGACAGGGGAAAGTGGCTACACCTTC. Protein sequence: CASSLTGESGYTF.